This T cell receptor beta chain was sequenced in a study of control samples from healthy donors and cancer patients. The sample holds one count of this clone. Germline CDR1 is SGHTA and CDR2 is FQGNSA. The trim removed 0 bases at V and 0 bases at J, leaving 12 bases unmatched. The CDR3 consists of 20 residues. Assay used: immunoSEQ multiplex PCR; TCRdb lists only in-frame clones, some missing. This sample has over 200,000 clones, with around 80% found just once. What was sequenced was PBMCs. This sequence was found in a woman aged 60-75 years with lung cancer. The V and J genes are TRBV7-2 and TRBJ2-1; 9 nucleotides line up with TRBD2. In DNA, the CDR3 is TGTGCCAGCAGCTTAGCTTTGGGTAGCGGGAGAATAAGCTCCTACAATGAGCAGTTCTTC. Translating gives CASSLALGSGRISSYNEQFF.